This T cell receptor (beta chain) comes out of a study of cytomegalovirus exposure and HLA in healthy donors. Study-level findings and limits: In a later analysis, the majority of CMV-associated beta chains seemingly showed HLA restriction. Later genetic work tied a missense DCLRE1C variant to beta-chain V and J trimming.

This PCR relied on a set of 60 Vbeta primers and 13 Jbeta primers. Sequencing used immunoSEQ multiplex PCR; TCRdb keeps in-frame clones, though not all of them. There are over 95,000 clones in the sample; around 77% occur only once, and about 5.4% lies in the top ten. V gave up 6 bases and J gave up 15 bases; unmatched junction bases: 11. Germline lookup yields CDR1 ENHRY and CDR2 SYGVKD. The CDR3 consists of 12 residues. In the case of this clone: What it binds is not known.

This TCR came from a woman in her thirties in good health and CMV-seropositive. The chain carries TRBV10-3 and TRBJ1-5, with 7 bases matching TRBD1. The sequencing input was PBMCs. This CDR3 is CAISPDREVRHF. The CDR3 DNA follows: TGTGCCATCAGCCCAGACAGGGAGGTGCGGCATTTT.